This passage covers 23 T cell receptor beta chains from one sample sequenced in a study of human T cells and chemical hapten exposure. TCRdb reprocessed the RACE reads via MiXCR and lists one record per CDR3 protein. The sample includes about 340,000 distinct CDR3 sequences, roughly 6.9% seen only once; the top ten take 7.5% to 8.5%. Time point meaning: patch test 1, 2 weeks after DPC sensitization. Indicated treatment: therapeutic diphenylcyclopropenone sensitization with weekly scalp DPC. This material consisted of whole blood, taken in connection with sensitization to the hapten diphenylcyclopropenone (DPC). These receptors originate from a woman under 30 with alopecia areata. Some clones in this sample may be carry-over from other donors' samples.

Turning to this clonotype: With a much larger clone just one base away, this may be a read error. The V call is TRBV28, the J call TRBJ2-3, with unresolved D. The germline V and J ends were trimmed by 4 bases and 2 bases, with 4 bases remaining between them. Germline lookup yields CDR1 MDHEN and CDR2 SYDVKM. CDR3 size: 12 residues. CDR3: CASSWPTDTQYF. CDR3 coding DNA: TGTGCCAGCAGTTGGCCCACAGATACGCAGTATTTT.

The rearrangement links TRBV27 to TRBJ1-6; 9 bases agree with TRBD1. The CDR3 runs to 16 residues. The germline V gene encodes CDR1 MNHEY and CDR2 SMNVEV (reference sequence). J lost 4 bases, V lost 7 bases, and 8 bases had no gene match. The CDR3, as DNA: TGTGCCAGCAAAACAGGGGGCGCCCCTTATAATTCACCCCTCCACTTT. It translates to CASKTGGAPYNSPLHF.

This clonotype was seen at least ten times. The J gene is TRBJ2-5, the V gene TRBV6-5, with D perhaps TRBD1 (5 bases). Germline CDR1 MNHEY, CDR2 SVGAGI. CDR3 size: 15 residues. With 5 bases removed from V and 1 base from J, the gap between germline ends came to 14 bases. CDR3 nucleotides: TGTGCCAGCAGTCGCTCCACAGGCATCCAAGAGACCCAGTACTTC. It codes for CASSRSTGIQETQYF.

The gene calls are TRBV7-6 and TRBJ1-1, with D perhaps TRBD1 (5 bases). The CDR3 is made up of 14 amino acids. The V end was cut by 3 bases, the J end by 3 bases, with 11 bases between. Germline lookup yields CDR1 SGHVS and CDR2 FNYEAQ. CDR3 coding DNA: TGTGCCAGCAGCTTCGGGGCGTTCGACACTGAAGCTTTCTTT. As protein: CASSFGAFDTEAFF.

In its sample, this clonotype was seen a few times. This chain connects TRBV5-5 to TRBJ2-3, with TRBD2 matching over 8 bases. Germline trimming cut 4 bases from V and 4 bases from J; bases unmatched to any gene: 5. The CDR3 length is 14 residues. Germline CDR1 reads SGHKS; CDR2 reads YYEKEE (reference sequence). This CDR3 is CASSPGGPADTQYF. As DNA, the CDR3 is TGTGCCAGCAGCCCGGGGGGGCCCGCAGATACGCAGTATTTT.

In its sample, this clonotype was seen a few times. V usage is TRBV5-1 and J usage is TRBJ1-3; no firm D call. This CDR3 is 16 amino acids long. Between the trimmed V and J ends, which lost 0 bases and 0 bases, there was a span of 10 bases. Per germline, CDR1 SGHRS and CDR2 YFSETQ. CDR3 nucleotide sequence: TGCGCCAGCAGCTTGGGCCCTCCGGCCTCTGGAAACACCATATATTTT. Its protein is CASSLGPPASGNTIYF.

This clonotype was recorded a few times. The CDR3 here is CAISESTSPSAFF. The CDR3, as DNA: TGTGCCATCAGTGAGTCGACGTCCCCGTCAGCTTTCTTT. The chain combines TRBV10-3 with TRBJ1-1; D remains ambiguous. This CDR3 has 13 amino acids. Germline-derived CDR1 and CDR2 are ENHRY and SYGVKD. V was clipped by 0 bases and J by 10 bases, with 12 bases between them.

The rearrangement joins TRBV7-3 to TRBJ1-1; D may be TRBD1 (6 bases). Germline V gene sequence: CDR1 SGHTA, CDR2 FQGTGA. This CDR3 contains 14 residues. V dropped 5 bases and J dropped 4 bases, with 14 bases sitting between them. As DNA, the CDR3 is TGTGCCAGCAGCCAGGGACACCTTTCCACTGAAGCTTTCTTT. Translated: CASSQGHLSTEAFF.

This clonotype was observed a handful of times. J is TRBJ2-3 and V is TRBV3-1; 9 nucleotides align to TRBD2. J was trimmed by 3 bases and V by 1 base; bases with no gene match: 11. The CDR3 has 18 amino acids. The germline CDR1 and CDR2 sequences are LGHDT and YNNKEL (reference sequence). CDR3: CASSQGSRGGALTDTQYF. CDR3 coding DNA: TGTGCCAGCAGCCAAGGGTCCCGCGGGGGGGCCCTAACAGATACGCAGTATTTT.

This clonotype appeared a few times. The V call is TRBV20-1, the J call TRBJ2-3, with 10 positions matching TRBD2. V lost 6 bases to trimming and J lost 3 bases; unmatched junction nucleotides: 6. Germline-derived CDR1 and CDR2 are DFQATT and SNEGSKA (reference sequence). There are 14 residues in the CDR3. CDR3 amino acids: CSAPQRGGTDTQYF. CDR3 coding DNA: TGCAGTGCCCCCCAGCGGGGGGGAACAGATACGCAGTATTTT.

This clonotype was seen only a few times. The rearrangement uses TRBV29-1 and TRBJ2-1, with 11 bases lining up with TRBD2. The CDR3 is made up of 17 amino acids. Germline assignment: CDR1 SQVTM and CDR2 ANQGSEA. V lost 8 bases, J lost 0 bases, and 12 bases stayed unmatched. The CDR3 DNA reads TGCAGCTCCGAGCTAGCGGGGGGCGTTAACTCCTACAATGAGCAGTTCTTC. Amino acids: CSSELAGGVNSYNEQFF.

This clonotype came up many times. This sequence joins TRBV28 and TRBJ2-3; D is perhaps TRBD1 or TRBD2 (5 bases each). Deletions cut 2 bases from V and 3 bases from J, with 15 bases between. Germline V gene data show CDR1 as MDHEN and CDR2 as SYDVKM. The CDR3 runs 16 residues. The CDR3 here is CASSLPGTGNTDTQYF. CDR3 nucleotides: TGTGCCAGCAGTTTACCCGGGACCGGGAATACAGATACGCAGTATTTT.

The J gene is TRBJ1-5, the V gene TRBV20-1; 8 nucleotides match TRBD1. The CDR3 spans 13 residues. Germline assignment: CDR1 DFQATT and CDR2 SNEGSKA (reference sequence). V lost 6 bases, J lost 5 bases, and 6 bases stayed unmatched. The CDR3 protein is CSARTGYYQPQHF. The CDR3 coding sequence is TGCAGTGCCAGGACAGGGTACTATCAGCCCCAGCATTTT.

V gene TRBV6-5 combines with J gene TRBJ1-6; the D is unclear. Looked up from germline, CDR1 is MNHEY and CDR2 is SVGAGI. Trimming took off 2 bases at V and 6 bases at J, with 14 bases between the two ends. There are 16 residues in the CDR3. CDR3 loop: CASSYRSGGVNSPLHF. DNA for the CDR3: TGTGCCAGCAGTTACCGGTCTGGCGGAGTTAATTCACCCCTCCACTTT.

The V and J genes are TRBV6-2 or TRBV6-3 and TRBJ2-7; a possible D gene is TRBD1 (6 bases). CDR3 length equals 13 residues. V lost 7 bases and J lost 6, with 16 bases in between. Germline loops: CDR1 MNHEY, CDR2 SVGEGT. The CDR3 here is CASTRTGKAEQYF. The CDR3 DNA sequence: TGTGCCAGCACCCGAACAGGGAAGGCCGAGCAGTACTTC.

A few counts support this clonotype. The chain links TRBV7-2 to TRBJ1-4; D is uncertain. Trimming took 1 base from V and 5 from J, leaving 5 bases between them. The CDR3 has 13 residues. From germline, CDR1 is SGHTA and CDR2 FQGNSA. The CDR3 region is CASSLVMNEKLFF. The CDR3 DNA reads as TGTGCCAGCAGCTTAGTCATGAATGAAAAACTGTTTTTT.

This clonotype was observed many times. V and J are TRBV6-5 and TRBJ2-3; D possibly corresponds to TRBD1 (5 bases). Trimming shortened V by 5 bases and J by 1 base, and 13 bases separated the two germline ends. Per germline, CDR1 MNHEY and CDR2 SVGAGI. There are 15 residues in the CDR3. This CDR3 reads CASSQGYAGTDTQYF. CDR3 bases: TGTGCCAGCAGTCAGGGTTACGCAGGCACAGATACGCAGTATTTT.

This clonotype was recorded a few times. The chain has TRBV12-3 or TRBV12-4 and TRBJ2-2; D gene ambiguous. The ends were cut back, 6 bases at V and 0 bases at J, with 11 bases in the middle. This CDR3 contains 15 residues. The DNA of the CDR3 is TGTGCCAGCAGAAAGGTTCTGACGAACACCGGGGAGCTGTTTTTT. Its protein product is CASRKVLTNTGELFF.

A few counts support this clonotype. The gene calls are TRBV11-2 and TRBJ2-6; D gene unclear. This CDR3 contains 16 residues. Germline V gives CDR1 SGHAT, CDR2 FQNNGV. V lost 5 bases and J 0 bases, leaving 11 bases between the germline ends. In DNA form, the CDR3 reads TGTGCCAGCAGCCGATATGAGTCCTCTGGGGCCAACGTCCTGACTTTC. As protein: CASSRYESSGANVLTF.

This chain uses TRBV5-6 with TRBJ1-4, with 7 bases that match TRBD1. The trim removed 2 bases at V and 11 bases at J, leaving 6 bases unmatched. Per the germline V gene, CDR1 is SGHDT and CDR2 is YYEEEE. CDR3 length equals 13 residues. CDR3 in amino acids: CASSFGGGQKLFF. The CDR3 DNA reads TGTGCCAGCAGCTTCGGTGGGGGACAGAAACTGTTTTTT.

A few counts support this clonotype. The chain couples TRBV7-9 to TRBJ1-6; D possibly corresponds to TRBD1 (5 bases). The CDR3 is made up of 15 amino acids. CDR1 SEHNR and CDR2 FQNEAQ come from the germline V gene (reference sequence). Between the trimmed V and J ends, which lost 4 bases and 10 bases, there was a span of 17 bases. This CDR3 is CASSSDPSRESPLHF. The CDR3 DNA reads TGTGCCAGCAGCTCCGATCCCAGCAGGGAATCACCCCTCCACTTT.

This clonotype was seen repeatedly, ten times or more. The chain links TRBV25-1 to TRBJ2-7; TRBD1 matches at 8 bases. This CDR3 spans 14 amino acids. The ends lost 3 bases at V and 6 bases at J; junction bases unmatched: 7. Per germline, CDR1 MGHDK and CDR2 SYGVNS. The CDR3 DNA reads TGTGCCAGCAGTGACCAGGGGGCGCGGAGCGAGCAGTACTTC. Its translation: CASSDQGARSEQYF.

This clonotype was picked up many times. The J gene is TRBJ2-7, the V gene TRBV6-1; D ambiguous. Germline CDR1 and CDR2: MNHNS and SASEGT. This CDR3 is built from 12 residues. V lost 1 base and J lost 7, with 8 bases in between. CDR3 nucleotide sequence: TGTGCCAGCAGTGAAGGTAGGGCGGAGCAGTACTTC. It is translated as CASSEGRAEQYF.